These 4 T cell receptor beta chains came from one sample sequenced in a study of shared clonotypes between healthy human individuals. The assay was immunoSEQ multiplex PCR, and TCRdb's table has in-frame clones only and misses some. This table holds roughly 2.6 million clones, roughly 92% found once. Sample: naive CD4+ T cells sorted from blood. Indicated subset: CD45RA+ positively selected. These TCRs come from a man younger than 30 in good health.

This clone was recorded a few times. The V gene is TRBV2, the J gene TRBJ1-5; TRBD1 matches 9 bases. The V segment lost 0 bases and the J segment 4 bases; nucleotides outside the gene matches: 4. This CDR3 comprises 16 residues. Germline V gene sequence: CDR1 SNHLY, CDR2 FYNNEI. The chain's CDR3 is CASSEAQGQGNQPQHF. For the CDR3, the DNA is TGTGCCAGCAGTGAAGCGCAGGGACAGGGTAATCAGCCCCAGCATTTT.

This rearrangement joins TRBV5-4 to TRBJ1-1, with TRBD1 matching 8 bases. With 4 bases clipped from V and 1 base from J, the junction kept 6 bases outside the gene matches. Germline V gives CDR1 SGHNT, CDR2 YYREEE (reference sequence). The CDR3 runs to 15 residues. CDR3 region: CASSPIGTGNTEAFF. CDR3 in DNA: TGTGCCAGCAGCCCGATAGGGACAGGGAACACTGAAGCTTTCTTT.

This clone appeared a single time. In the same sample, other DNA sequences code for this CDR3. This chain uses TRBV9 with TRBJ2-5; D gene unclear. The CDR3 spans 12 residues. Per the germline V gene, CDR1 is SGDLS and CDR2 is YYNGEE. With 0 bases removed from V and 5 bases from J, the gap between germline ends came to 5 bases. The CDR3 nucleotides read TGTGCCAGCAGCGTAGCTGGGGAGACCCAGTACTTC. Translation: CASSVAGETQYF.

This chain links TRBV7-2 with TRBJ1-1; the D is unclear. CDR1 SGHTA and CDR2 FQGNSA come from the germline V gene. There are 15 residues in the CDR3. The V gene lost 0 bases and the J gene lost 0 bases, with 8 bases spanning the gap. The CDR3 region is CASSLALNMNTEAFF. CDR3 bases: TGTGCCAGCAGCTTAGCTCTAAACATGAACACTGAAGCTTTCTTT.